This entry lists 14 T cell receptor beta chains sequenced from one sample in a study of technical replicates of blood from a few donors. The data were produced by immunoSEQ multiplex PCR, yet TCRdb's version contains in-frame clones alone and is incomplete. There are roughly 71,000 clones in the sample; roughly 96% occur only once, and 0.2% to 0.25% lies in the top ten. Sequencing was carried out using T cells isolated from PBMCs. Receptor source: a human donor in good health.

The chain is built from TRBV2 and TRBJ1-4, with 7 bases lining up with TRBD1. The CDR3 extends over 14 amino acids. Germline trimming cut 5 bases from V and 8 bases from J; bases unmatched to any gene: 8. CDR1 is SNHLY, CDR2 FYNNEI, per germline. The CDR3 protein is CASSTQGRWEKLFF. CDR3 DNA sequence: TGTGCCAGCAGTACACAGGGGCGTTGGGAAAAACTGTTTTTT.

J is TRBJ2-5 and V is TRBV28; D is perhaps TRBD1 (6 bases). V was clipped by 2 bases and J by 1 base, with 11 bases between them. The CDR3 contains 15 residues. Germline loops: CDR1 MDHEN, CDR2 SYDVKM. The CDR3 bases are TGTGCCAGCAGTTTAGCGACAGGAGCCCAAGAGACCCAGTACTTC. Amino acid sequence: CASSLATGAQETQYF.

The genes are TRBV30 and TRBJ2-5; TRBD1 agrees at 7 bases. Germline assignment: CDR1 GTSNPN and CDR2 SVGIG (reference sequence). CDR3 size: 14 residues. V trimming: 0 bases; J trimming: 2 bases; junction bases outside the gene matches: 3. Here the CDR3 DNA reads TGTGCCTGGAGTGTATGGGGACAGCAAGAGACCCAGTACTTC. Translated: CAWSVWGQQETQYF.

V gene TRBV5-5 combines with J gene TRBJ1-5, with D tentatively TRBD1 (5 bases). From germline, CDR1 is SGHKS and CDR2 YYEKEE (reference sequence). There are 14 residues in the CDR3. With 2 bases removed from V and 4 bases from J, the gap between germline ends came to 10 bases. CDR3 sequence (DNA): TGTGCCAGCAGCTTATATTCAGGGAATCAGCCCCAGCATTTT. Translated, it gives CASSLYSGNQPQHF.

The chain recombines TRBV11-2 with TRBJ1-2; D is possibly TRBD1 (5 bases). CDR1 is SGHAT and CDR2 is FQNNGV in the germline V gene. V lost 1 base to trimming and J lost 8 bases, with 8 bases between them. The CDR3 has 12 residues. The CDR3 DNA reads as TGTGCCAGCAGCTTAGGGGGCGAGGGCTACACCTTC. Amino acids: CASSLGGEGYTF.

J is TRBJ2-2 and V is TRBV6-1; D is unresolved. Germline CDR1 reads MNHNS; CDR2 reads SASEGT. The CDR3 spans 16 residues. V lost 4 bases, J lost 2 bases, and 14 bases lay in between. Here the CDR3 DNA reads TGTGCCAGCAGTGTGGGCGAGTGGGCTAACACCGGGGAGCTGTTTTTT. It encodes CASSVGEWANTGELFF.

J is TRBJ1-2 and V is TRBV27, with D perhaps TRBD1 (6 bases). CDR1 and CDR2 from the germline V gene are MNHEY and SMNVEV (reference sequence). The CDR3 contains 17 residues. V was shortened by 4 bases and J by 6 bases, with 24 bases between the two germline ends. CDR3 bases: TGTGCCAGCAGTTCATCTCTCAGAGGGGGGGTTAGGCATGGCTACACCTTC. Protein product: CASSSSLRGGVRHGYTF.

The V and J genes are TRBV5-6 and TRBJ2-5; no firm D call. Germline CDR1 is SGHDT and CDR2 is YYEEEE. V was shortened by 1 base and J by 5 bases, with 6 bases between the two germline ends. The CDR3 extends over 12 amino acids. CDR3 amino acids: CASSLYSETQYF. In DNA, the CDR3 is TGTGCCAGCAGCTTGTATAGCGAGACCCAGTACTTC.

V usage is TRBV10-1 and J usage is TRBJ1-1, with D possibly being TRBD1 (6 bases). CDR3 length equals 15 residues. The V end lost 6 bases, the J end lost 7 bases, and 21 bases lay between the germline ends. Per germline, CDR1 WNHNN and CDR2 SYGVQD (reference sequence). CDR3 amino acids: CASSPSLGGGGEAFF. Written as DNA, the CDR3 is TGCGCCAGCAGCCCGAGTCTTGGGGGCGGGGGTGAAGCTTTCTTT.

This chain joins TRBV11-3 and TRBJ1-2, with 7 bases aligning to TRBD1. Germline lookup yields CDR1 SGHNT and CDR2 YENEEA. The V gene end was trimmed by 4 bases and the J gene end by 5 bases; junction bases not matched to a gene: 4. The CDR3 spans 13 residues. The CDR3 region is CASSSTGIYGYTF. CDR3 in DNA: TGTGCCAGCAGCTCGACAGGGATTTATGGCTACACCTTC.

The V call is TRBV6-6, the J call TRBJ1-1; weak D call: TRBD1 (6 bases). Looked up from germline, CDR1 is MNHNY and CDR2 is SVGAGI (reference sequence). This CDR3 contains 16 residues. V was cut by 7 bases and J by 4 bases, with 22 bases left in between. CDR3 nucleotide sequence: TGTGCCAGCAACCCCAGGGGACAAAACGGGGCCACTGAAGCTTTCTTT. Amino acids: CASNPRGQNGATEAFF.

J is TRBJ1-6 and V is TRBV6-6; tentatively, D is TRBD1 (6 bases). Germline V gene sequence: CDR1 MNHNY, CDR2 SVGAGI (reference sequence). This CDR3 region has 14 residues. V lost 2 bases to trimming and J lost 5 bases, with 7 bases between them. Here the CDR3 DNA reads TGTGCCAGCAGTTACGGACAGCATAATTCACCCCTCCACTTT. Amino acid sequence: CASSYGQHNSPLHF.

The chain joins TRBV7-8 to TRBJ2-2; D gene uncertain. Germline lookup yields CDR1 SGHVS and CDR2 FQNEAQ. V was trimmed by 6 bases and J by 7 bases, leaving 15 bases between them. The length of the CDR3 is 14 residues. The CDR3 reads CASRSLEPHGELFF. As DNA, the CDR3 is TGTGCCAGCAGATCCCTCGAGCCCCACGGGGAGCTGTTTTTT.

The genes are TRBV10-1 and TRBJ1-1; 7 nucleotides line up with TRBD1. Germline V CDR1 and CDR2: WNHNN, SYGVQD (reference sequence). Trimming took 0 bases from V and 11 from J; bases not matched to a gene: 9. The CDR3 contains 14 residues. The CDR3 DNA is TGCGCCAGCAGTGAGTCAATCAGGGGGAGAGGGGCTTTCTTT. Translating it yields CASSESIRGRGAFF.